One sample yielded the 19 T cell receptor beta chains listed below, sequenced in a study of blood T cells in healthy people across ages. Next came a second PCR, run for about 7 to 12 cycles, which used a sample-barcoded 5' primer along with a J-beta primer mix. TCRdb recomputed calls from the 5' RACE reads with MiXCR, one row per CDR3 protein. The table lists 1.5 million to 2 million distinct CDR3 sequences, roughly 27% of them singletons. Sequenced: blood. These receptors came from a woman aged 30 to 39 in good health.

J is TRBJ1-2 and V is TRBV27; 10 bases align to TRBD1. From germline, CDR1 is MNHEY and CDR2 SMNVEV (reference sequence). This CDR3 is built from 15 residues. The V gene end was trimmed by 5 bases and the J gene end by 1 base; junction bases not matched to a gene: 4. The CDR3 sequence is CASSGTGELNYGYTF. The CDR3 DNA reads TGTGCCAGCAGTGGGACAGGGGAGCTTAACTATGGCTACACCTTC.

The J gene is TRBJ2-1, the V gene TRBV11-2; 11 bases line up with TRBD1. The V gene's germline CDR1 is SGHAT and CDR2 FQNNGV. This CDR3 region has 15 residues. V shed 0 bases, J shed 10 bases, and the junction held 5 bases outside the gene matches. In DNA, the CDR3 is TGTGCCAGCAGCTTAGACGGGACAGGGGGAAGCGAGCAGTTCTTC. The encoded protein is CASSLDGTGGSEQFF.

The sample holds many counts of this clonotype. The chain combines TRBV5-1 with TRBJ2-1, with D possibly TRBD1 on 5 matching bases. Germline V gene sequence: CDR1 SGHRS, CDR2 YFSETQ. This CDR3 is 13 amino acids long. V gave up 0 bases and J gave up 6 bases, with 7 bases separating them. The DNA of the CDR3 is TGCGCCAGCAGCTTGGTCAGGGCCAATGAGCAGTTCTTC. Translation: CASSLVRANEQFF.

This clonotype was detected a few times. This sequence joins TRBV20-1 and TRBJ1-2; D is unclear. Germline V gene sequence: CDR1 DFQATT, CDR2 SNEGSKA (reference sequence). This CDR3 is built from 15 residues. Trimming cost V 0 bases and J 3 bases, with 14 bases left between them. The CDR3 sequence is CSARDLSNEDYGYTF. DNA of the CDR3: TGCAGTGCTAGAGATCTCTCCAACGAGGACTATGGCTACACCTTC.

This chain links TRBV30 with TRBJ2-4; 15 nucleotides align to TRBD2. The germline gives CDR1 GTSNPN, CDR2 SVGIG (reference sequence). The CDR3 totals 21 residues. V lost 1 base to trimming and J lost 2 bases; unmatched junction nucleotides: 15. Here the CDR3 reads CAWSARTSGRGRPFSKNIQYF. DNA for the CDR3: TGTGCCTGGAGTGCCCGGACTAGCGGGAGGGGCCGGCCCTTTTCCAAAAACATTCAGTACTTC.

The chain recombines TRBV7-2 with TRBJ2-1, with D uncertain. The CDR3 is 14 residues long. The germline V gene has CDR1 SGHTA and CDR2 FQGNSA. V gave up 4 bases and J gave up 5 bases, with 12 bases separating them. CDR3 in amino acids: CASSSSAGNNEQFF. In DNA, the CDR3 is TGTGCCAGCAGCTCCTCCGCCGGAAACAATGAGCAGTTCTTC.

This clonotype occurred a few times. The chain combines TRBV6-5 with TRBJ2-7; no reliable D call. Germline V gene sequence: CDR1 MNHEY, CDR2 SVGAGI. V was shortened by 2 bases and J by 7 bases, with 18 bases between the two germline ends. This CDR3 has 15 residues. The CDR3 sequence: CASSYTRTPPREQYF. DNA for the CDR3: TGTGCCAGCAGTTACACCAGGACCCCTCCTCGGGAGCAGTACTTC.

The chain is built from TRBV5-5 and TRBJ2-6, with 7 bases aligning to TRBD1. CDR1 SGHKS and CDR2 YYEKEE come from the germline V gene (reference sequence). The CDR3 runs to 18 residues. With 1 base clipped from V and 0 bases from J, the junction kept 7 bases outside the gene matches. The CDR3 loop is CASSLRRQGPSGANVLTF. The DNA for the CDR3 is TGTGCCAGCAGCTTGAGGAGACAGGGACCCTCTGGGGCCAACGTCCTGACTTTC.

This clonotype has a count of ten or more. The J gene is TRBJ2-5, the V gene TRBV9; 10 bases line up with TRBD1. With V trimmed by 3 bases and J by 4 bases, 6 bases remained unmatched. Germline CDR1 and CDR2: SGDLS and YYNGEE. CDR3 length: 15 residues. The DNA of the CDR3 is TGTGCCAGCAGCGAGGGGACAGGGGCTGGAGAGACCCAGTACTTC. Residues: CASSEGTGAGETQYF.

This clonotype appeared many times. This rearrangement joins TRBV29-1 to TRBJ1-1, with D perhaps TRBD1 (5 bases). The V gene lost 7 bases and the J gene lost 6 bases, with 24 bases spanning the gap. CDR1 is SQVTM and CDR2 is ANQGSEA in the germline V gene. There are 15 residues in the CDR3. The CDR3 sequence: CSARDRVSEVPEAFF. The CDR3 nucleotides read TGCAGCGCCAGGGACCGGGTCTCCGAGGTACCTGAAGCTTTCTTT. The full variable domain, with the rest looked up from reference TRBV29-1 and TRBJ1-1, is SAVISQKPSRDICQRGTSLTIQCQVDSQVTMMFWYRQQPGQSLTLIATANQGSEATYESGFVIDKFPISRPNLTFSTLTVSNMSPEDSSIYLCSARDRVSEVPEAFFGQGTRLTVV.

The chain carries TRBV7-2 and TRBJ2-1; maybe TRBD1 (6 bases). The CDR3 is made up of 12 amino acids. The V gene lost 6 bases and the J gene lost 6 bases, with 9 bases spanning the gap. Germline CDR1 and CDR2: SGHTA and FQGNSA. The CDR3 loop is CASRRQVNEQFF. The CDR3 coding sequence is TGTGCCAGCAGAAGACAGGTCAATGAGCAGTTCTTC.

This clonotype was seen repeatedly, ten times or more. The chain couples TRBV20-1 to TRBJ1-4, with 9 positions matching TRBD1. The CDR3 loop spans 13 amino acids. CDR1 is DFQATT and CDR2 is SNEGSKA in the germline V gene (reference sequence). The junction had 3 bases not matched to a gene; V was cut back by 2 bases and J by 8 bases. For the CDR3, the DNA is TGCAGTGCTAGATTAGGACAGGGGGAAAAACTGTTTTTT. It specifies CSARLGQGEKLFF.

This clonotype was detected a few times. This chain uses TRBV7-2 with TRBJ1-5; no clear D. This CDR3 spans 16 amino acids. V lost 0 bases to trimming and J lost 4 bases, with 13 bases between them. Germline CDR1 and CDR2: SGHTA and FQGNSA. The DNA for the CDR3 is TGTGCCAGCAGCTTAGCGGCAGTACGAAGTAATCAGCCCCAGCATTTT. Translating it yields CASSLAAVRSNQPQHF.

Note on this clonotype: One end of the junction varies from germline; a read error may be responsible. The V gene is TRBV7-3, the J gene TRBJ2-1; 8 bases align to TRBD1. The CDR3 contains 15 residues. Germline assignment: CDR1 SGHTA and CDR2 FQGTGA. CDR3 loop: CASSFKGTGGDDQFF. Written as DNA, the CDR3 is TGTGCCAGCAGCTTTAAAGGGACAGGTGGGGATGATCAGTTCTTC.

The table lists this clonotype with a few counts. This chain connects TRBV11-1 to TRBJ2-5, with 7 bases matching TRBD1. Unmatched junction bases numbered 15, after V lost 4 bases and J lost 7 bases. Germline lookup yields CDR1 SGHAT and CDR2 FQDESV (reference sequence). The length of the CDR3 is 16 residues. The CDR3 DNA follows: TGTGCCAGCAGCTCTAAGATAAACAGGGGTCGGGGGACCCAGTACTTC. As protein: CASSSKINRGRGTQYF.

The chain is built from TRBV28 and TRBJ1-2; possible D gene TRBD1, 5 bases. This CDR3 is built from 17 residues. In germline, CDR1 is MDHEN, CDR2 SYDVKM. V was cut by 0 bases and J by 2 bases, with 16 bases left in between. CDR3 region: CASSLWSPGRLNYGYTF. CDR3 in DNA: TGTGCCAGCAGTTTATGGTCTCCGGGACGGTTAAACTATGGCTACACCTTC.

This clonotype came up a few times. V is TRBV7-2 and J is TRBJ2-5; weak D call: TRBD2 (5 bases). CDR1 SGHTA and CDR2 FQGNSA come from the germline V gene. This CDR3 has 14 amino acids. Trimming left V 4 bases short and J 1 base short, with 10 bases between. CDR3 in amino acids: CASSSSRAQETQYF. For the CDR3, the DNA is TGTGCCAGCAGCTCATCGAGGGCCCAAGAGACCCAGTACTTC.

The rearrangement joins TRBV5-1 to TRBJ1-1; 10 positions agree with TRBD1. CDR3 length: 18 residues. Looked up from germline, CDR1 is SGHRS and CDR2 is YFSETQ. The V and J ends lost 1 base and 0 bases, in that order; junction bases with no gene match: 9. The CDR3: CASSLRGQGVWVNTEAFF. DNA for the CDR3: TGCGCCAGCAGCTTGAGAGGACAGGGGGTCTGGGTGAACACTGAAGCTTTCTTT.

This clonotype was detected many times. The chain couples TRBV28 to TRBJ2-7, with 7 bases aligning to TRBD1. J was trimmed by 7 bases and V by 5 bases; bases with no gene match: 14. Germline V gene lookup returns CDR1 MDHEN and CDR2 SYDVKM. This CDR3 has 15 residues. The CDR3 region has the DNA TGTGCCAGCAGTCTCCCCGGGGACAGTGACCGGGAGCAGTACTTC. It codes for CASSLPGDSDREQYF.